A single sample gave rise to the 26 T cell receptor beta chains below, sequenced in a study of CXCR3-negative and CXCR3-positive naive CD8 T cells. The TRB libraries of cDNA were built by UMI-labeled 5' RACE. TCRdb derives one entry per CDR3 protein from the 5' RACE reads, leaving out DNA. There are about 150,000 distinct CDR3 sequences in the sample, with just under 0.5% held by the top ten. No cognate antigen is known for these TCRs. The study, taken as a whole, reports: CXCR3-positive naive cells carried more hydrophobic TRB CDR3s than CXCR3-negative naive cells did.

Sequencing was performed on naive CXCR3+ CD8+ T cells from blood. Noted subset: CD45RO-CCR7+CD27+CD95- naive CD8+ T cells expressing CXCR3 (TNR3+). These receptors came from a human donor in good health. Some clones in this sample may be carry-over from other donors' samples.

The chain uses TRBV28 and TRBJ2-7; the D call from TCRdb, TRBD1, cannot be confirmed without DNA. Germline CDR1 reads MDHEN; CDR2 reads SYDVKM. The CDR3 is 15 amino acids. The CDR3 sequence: CASSSLTGGTYEQYF.

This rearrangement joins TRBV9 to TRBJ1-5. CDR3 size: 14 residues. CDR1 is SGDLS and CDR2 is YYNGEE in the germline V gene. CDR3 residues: CASSVYASNQPQHF.

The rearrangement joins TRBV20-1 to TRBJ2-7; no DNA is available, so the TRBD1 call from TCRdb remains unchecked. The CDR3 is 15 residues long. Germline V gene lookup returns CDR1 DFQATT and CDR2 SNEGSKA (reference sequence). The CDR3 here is CSARTPDRGGDEQYF.

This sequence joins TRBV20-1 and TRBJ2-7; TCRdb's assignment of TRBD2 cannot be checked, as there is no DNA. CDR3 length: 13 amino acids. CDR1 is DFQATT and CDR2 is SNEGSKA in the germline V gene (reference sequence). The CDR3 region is CSARDSGSYEQYF.

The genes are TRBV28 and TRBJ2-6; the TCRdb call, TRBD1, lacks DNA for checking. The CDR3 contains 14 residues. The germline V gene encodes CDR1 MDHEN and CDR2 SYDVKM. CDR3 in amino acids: CASNPRSGANVLTF.

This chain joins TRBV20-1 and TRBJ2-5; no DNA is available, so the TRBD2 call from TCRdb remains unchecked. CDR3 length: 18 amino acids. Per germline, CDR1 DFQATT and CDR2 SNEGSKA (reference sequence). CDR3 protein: CSASSGRRLAALQETQYF.

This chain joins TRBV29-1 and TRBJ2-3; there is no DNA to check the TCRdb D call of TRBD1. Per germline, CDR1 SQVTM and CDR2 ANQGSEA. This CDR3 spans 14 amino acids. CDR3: CSVDGQLSTDTQYF.

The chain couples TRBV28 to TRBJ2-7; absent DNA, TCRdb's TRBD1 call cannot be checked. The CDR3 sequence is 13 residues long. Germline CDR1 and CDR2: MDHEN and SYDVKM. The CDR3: CASSPTTGNEQYF.

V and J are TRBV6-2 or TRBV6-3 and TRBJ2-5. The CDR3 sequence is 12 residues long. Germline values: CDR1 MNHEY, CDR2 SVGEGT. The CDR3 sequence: CASSSRRGTQYF.

CDR3 residues: CASSQSRTVQYHYGYTF. The rearrangement uses TRBV14 and TRBJ1-2; with no DNA, the TCRdb D assignment of TRBD1 cannot be verified. CDR1 SGHDN and CDR2 FVKESK come from the germline V gene. The CDR3 covers 17 residues.

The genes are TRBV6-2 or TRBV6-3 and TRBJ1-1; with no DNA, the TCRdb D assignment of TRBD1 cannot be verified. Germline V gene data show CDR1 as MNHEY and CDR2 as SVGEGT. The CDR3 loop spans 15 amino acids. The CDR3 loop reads CASSYMYRMNTEAFF.

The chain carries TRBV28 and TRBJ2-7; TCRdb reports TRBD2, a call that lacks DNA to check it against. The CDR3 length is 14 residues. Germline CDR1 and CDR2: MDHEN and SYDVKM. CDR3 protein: CASSLGLARGEQYF. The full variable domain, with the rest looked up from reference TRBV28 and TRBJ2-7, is DVKVTQSSRYLVKRTGEKVFLECVQDMDHENMFWYRQDPGLGLRLIYFSYDVKMKEKGDIPEGYSVSREKKERFSLILESASTNQTSMYLCASSLGLARGEQYFGPGTRLTVT.

This CDR3 reads CASSPHGGGGEQYF. The J gene is TRBJ2-7, the V gene TRBV28; the TCRdb D gene call, TRBD1, has no DNA to confirm it. CDR1 and CDR2 (germline): MDHEN, SYDVKM. The length of the CDR3 is 14 residues.

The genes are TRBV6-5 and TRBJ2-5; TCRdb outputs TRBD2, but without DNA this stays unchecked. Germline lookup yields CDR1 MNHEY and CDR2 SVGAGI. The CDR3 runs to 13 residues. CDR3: CASSRDSGETQYF.

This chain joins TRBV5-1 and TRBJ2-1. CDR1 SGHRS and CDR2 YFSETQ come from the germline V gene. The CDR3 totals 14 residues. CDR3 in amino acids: CASSPDSPYNEQFF. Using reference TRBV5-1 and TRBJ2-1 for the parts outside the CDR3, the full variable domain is KAGVTQTPRYLIKTRGQQVTLSCSPISGHRSVSWYQQTPGQGLQFLFEYFSETQRNKGNFPGRFSGRQFSNSRSEMNVSTLELGDSALYLCASSPDSPYNEQFFGPGTRLTVL.

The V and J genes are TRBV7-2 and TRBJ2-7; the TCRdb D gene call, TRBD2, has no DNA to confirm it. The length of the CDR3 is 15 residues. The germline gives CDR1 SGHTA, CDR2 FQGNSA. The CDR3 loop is CASSLVNGELYEQYF.

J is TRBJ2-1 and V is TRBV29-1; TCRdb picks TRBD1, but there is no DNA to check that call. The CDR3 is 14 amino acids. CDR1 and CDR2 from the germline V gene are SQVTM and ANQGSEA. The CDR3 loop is CSVGGTVFYNEQFF.

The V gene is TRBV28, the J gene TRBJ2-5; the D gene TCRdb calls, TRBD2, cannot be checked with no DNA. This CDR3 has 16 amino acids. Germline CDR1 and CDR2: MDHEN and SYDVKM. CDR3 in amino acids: CASSLLASGAQETQYF.

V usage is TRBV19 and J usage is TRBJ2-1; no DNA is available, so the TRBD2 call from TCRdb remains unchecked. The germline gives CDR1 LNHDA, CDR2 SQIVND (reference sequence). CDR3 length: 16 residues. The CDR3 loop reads CASTLSGPPNNNEQFF.

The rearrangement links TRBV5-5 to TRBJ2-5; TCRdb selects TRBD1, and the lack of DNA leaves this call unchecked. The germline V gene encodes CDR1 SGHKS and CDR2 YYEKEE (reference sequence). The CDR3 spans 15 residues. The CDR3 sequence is CASSWKDRASETQYF.

CDR3 residues: CASGPLTQGPHYEQYF. This chain connects TRBV25-1 to TRBJ2-7; the TCRdb call, TRBD2, lacks DNA for checking. Germline CDR1 and CDR2: MGHDK and SYGVNS. The CDR3 extends over 16 amino acids.

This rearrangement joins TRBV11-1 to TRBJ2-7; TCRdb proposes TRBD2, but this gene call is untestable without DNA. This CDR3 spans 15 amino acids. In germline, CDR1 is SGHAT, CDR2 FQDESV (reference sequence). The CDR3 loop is CASSFQTSGVDEQYF.

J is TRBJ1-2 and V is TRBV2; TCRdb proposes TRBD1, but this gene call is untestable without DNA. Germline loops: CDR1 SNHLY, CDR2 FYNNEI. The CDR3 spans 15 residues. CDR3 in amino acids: CASSDLGAEQFGYTF. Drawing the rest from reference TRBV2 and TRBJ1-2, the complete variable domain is EPEVTQTPSHQVTQMGQEVILRCVPISNHLYFYWYRQILGQKVEFLVSFYNNEISEKSEIFDDQFSVERPDGSNFTLKIRSTKLEDSAMYFCASSDLGAEQFGYTFGSGTRLTVV.

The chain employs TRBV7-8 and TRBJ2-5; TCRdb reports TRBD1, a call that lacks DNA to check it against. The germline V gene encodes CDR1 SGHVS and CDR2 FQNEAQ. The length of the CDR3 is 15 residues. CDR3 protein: CASSSDNSHQETQYF. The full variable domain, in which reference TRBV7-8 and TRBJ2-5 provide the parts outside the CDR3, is GAGVSQSPRYKVAKRGQDVALRCDPISGHVSLFWYQQALGQGPEFLTYFQNEAQLDKSGLPSDRFFAERPEGSVSTLKIQRTQQEDSAVYLCASSSDNSHQETQYFGPGTRLLVL.

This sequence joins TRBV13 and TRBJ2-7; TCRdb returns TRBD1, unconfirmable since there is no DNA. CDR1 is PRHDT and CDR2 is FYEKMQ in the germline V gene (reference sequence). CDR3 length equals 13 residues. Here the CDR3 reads CASSPLTGREQYF.

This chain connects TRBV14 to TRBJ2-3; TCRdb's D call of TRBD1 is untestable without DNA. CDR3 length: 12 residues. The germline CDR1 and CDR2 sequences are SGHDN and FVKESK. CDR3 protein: CASNRQGRTQYF. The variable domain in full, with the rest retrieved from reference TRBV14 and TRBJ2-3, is EAGVTQFPSHSVIEKGQTVTLRCDPISGHDNLYWYRRVMGKEIKFLLHFVKESKQDESGMPNNRFLAERTGGTYSTLKVQPAELEDSGVYFCASNRQGRTQYFGPGTRLTVL.